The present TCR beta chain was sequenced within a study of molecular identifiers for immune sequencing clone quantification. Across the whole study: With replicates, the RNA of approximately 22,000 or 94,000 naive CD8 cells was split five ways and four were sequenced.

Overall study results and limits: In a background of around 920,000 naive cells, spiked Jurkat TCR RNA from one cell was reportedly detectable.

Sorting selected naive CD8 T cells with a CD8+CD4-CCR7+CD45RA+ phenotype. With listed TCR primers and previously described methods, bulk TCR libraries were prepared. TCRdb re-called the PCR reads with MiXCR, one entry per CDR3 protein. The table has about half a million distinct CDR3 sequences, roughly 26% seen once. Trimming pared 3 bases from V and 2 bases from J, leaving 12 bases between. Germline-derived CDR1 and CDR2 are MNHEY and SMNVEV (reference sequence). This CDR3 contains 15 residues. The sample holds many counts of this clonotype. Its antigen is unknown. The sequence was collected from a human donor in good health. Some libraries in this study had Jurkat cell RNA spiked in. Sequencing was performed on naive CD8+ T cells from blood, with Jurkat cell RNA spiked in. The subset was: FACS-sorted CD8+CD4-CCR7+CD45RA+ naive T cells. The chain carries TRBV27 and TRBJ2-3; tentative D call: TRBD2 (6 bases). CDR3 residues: CASSLEGLPTDTQYF. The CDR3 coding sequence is TGTGCCAGCAGTTTGGAGGGTCTACCCACAGATACGCAGTATTTT.